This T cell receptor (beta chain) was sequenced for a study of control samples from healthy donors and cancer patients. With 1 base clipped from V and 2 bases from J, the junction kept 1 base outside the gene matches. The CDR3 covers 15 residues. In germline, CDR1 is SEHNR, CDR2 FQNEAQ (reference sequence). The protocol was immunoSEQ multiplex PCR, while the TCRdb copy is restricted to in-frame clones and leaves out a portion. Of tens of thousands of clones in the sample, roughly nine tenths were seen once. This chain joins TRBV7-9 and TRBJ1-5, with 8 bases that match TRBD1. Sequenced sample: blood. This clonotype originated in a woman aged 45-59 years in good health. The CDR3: CASSLGTGRNQPQHF. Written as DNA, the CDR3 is TGTGCCAGCAGCTTAGGGACAGGGCGCAATCAGCCCCAGCATTTT.